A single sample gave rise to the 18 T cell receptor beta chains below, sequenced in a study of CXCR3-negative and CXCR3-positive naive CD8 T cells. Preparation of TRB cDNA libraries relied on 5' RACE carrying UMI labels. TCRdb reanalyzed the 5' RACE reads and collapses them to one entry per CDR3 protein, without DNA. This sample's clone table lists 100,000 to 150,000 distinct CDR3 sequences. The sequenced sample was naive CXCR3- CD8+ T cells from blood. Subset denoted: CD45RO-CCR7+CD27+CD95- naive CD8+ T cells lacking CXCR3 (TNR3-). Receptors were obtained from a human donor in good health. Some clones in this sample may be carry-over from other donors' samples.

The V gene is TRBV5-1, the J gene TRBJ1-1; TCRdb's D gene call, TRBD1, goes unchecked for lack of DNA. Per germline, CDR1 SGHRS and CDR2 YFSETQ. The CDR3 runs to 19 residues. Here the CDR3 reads CASSLAYPYGGRGNTEAFF. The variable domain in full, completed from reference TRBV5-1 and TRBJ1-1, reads KAGVTQTPRYLIKTRGQQVTLSCSPISGHRSVSWYQQTPGQGLQFLFEYFSETQRNKGNFPGRFSGRQFSNSRSEMNVSTLELGDSALYLCASSLAYPYGGRGNTEAFFGQGTRLTVV.

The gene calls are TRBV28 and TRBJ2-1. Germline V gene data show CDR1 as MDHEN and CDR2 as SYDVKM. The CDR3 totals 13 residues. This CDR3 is CASRLPDLEEQFF.

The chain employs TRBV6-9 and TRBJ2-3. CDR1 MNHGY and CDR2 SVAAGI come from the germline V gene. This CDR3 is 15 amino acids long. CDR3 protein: CASSYSRISTDTQYF.

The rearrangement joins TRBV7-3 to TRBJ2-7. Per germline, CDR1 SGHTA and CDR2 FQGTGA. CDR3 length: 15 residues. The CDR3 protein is CASSLSRDATYEQYF. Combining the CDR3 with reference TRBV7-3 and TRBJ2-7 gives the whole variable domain GAGVSQTPSNKVTEKGKYVELRCDPISGHTALYWYRQSLGQGPEFLIYFQGTGAADDSGLPNDRFFAVRPEGSVSTLKIQRTERGDSAVYLCASSLSRDATYEQYFGPGTRLTVT.

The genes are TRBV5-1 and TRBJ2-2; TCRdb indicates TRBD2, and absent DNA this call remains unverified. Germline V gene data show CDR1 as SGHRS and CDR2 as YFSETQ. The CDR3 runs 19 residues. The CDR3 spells CTSSILAGGKARNTGELFF.

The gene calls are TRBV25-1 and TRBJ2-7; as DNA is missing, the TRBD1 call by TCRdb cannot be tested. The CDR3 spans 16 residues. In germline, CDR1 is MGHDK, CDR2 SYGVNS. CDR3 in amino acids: CASSESFGTVSYEQYF.

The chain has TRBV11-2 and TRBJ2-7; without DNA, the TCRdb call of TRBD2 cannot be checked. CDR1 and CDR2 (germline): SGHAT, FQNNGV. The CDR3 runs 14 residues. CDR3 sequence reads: CASSLEVSGYEQYF.

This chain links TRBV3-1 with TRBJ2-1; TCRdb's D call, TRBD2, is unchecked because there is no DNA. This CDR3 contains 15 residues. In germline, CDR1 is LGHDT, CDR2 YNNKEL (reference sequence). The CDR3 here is CASSPLERGVNEQFF.

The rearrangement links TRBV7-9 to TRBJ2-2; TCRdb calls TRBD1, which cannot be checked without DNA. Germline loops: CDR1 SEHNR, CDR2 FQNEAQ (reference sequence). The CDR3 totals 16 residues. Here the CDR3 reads CASSPTGTKNTGELFF.

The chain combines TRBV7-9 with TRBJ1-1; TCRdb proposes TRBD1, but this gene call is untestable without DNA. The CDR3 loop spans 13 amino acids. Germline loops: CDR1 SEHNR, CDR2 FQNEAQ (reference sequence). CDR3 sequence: CASSLQGGPEAFF.

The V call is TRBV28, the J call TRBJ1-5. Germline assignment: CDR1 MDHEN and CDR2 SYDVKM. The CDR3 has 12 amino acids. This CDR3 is CASSASYQPQHF.

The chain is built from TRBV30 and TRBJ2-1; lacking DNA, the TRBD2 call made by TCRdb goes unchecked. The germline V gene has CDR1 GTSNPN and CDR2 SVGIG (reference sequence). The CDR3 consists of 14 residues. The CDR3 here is CAWSWAGGGDEQFF.

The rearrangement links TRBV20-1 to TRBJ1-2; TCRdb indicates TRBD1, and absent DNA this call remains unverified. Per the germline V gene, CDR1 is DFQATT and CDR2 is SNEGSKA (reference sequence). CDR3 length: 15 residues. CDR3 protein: CSARDLDNSNYGYTF.

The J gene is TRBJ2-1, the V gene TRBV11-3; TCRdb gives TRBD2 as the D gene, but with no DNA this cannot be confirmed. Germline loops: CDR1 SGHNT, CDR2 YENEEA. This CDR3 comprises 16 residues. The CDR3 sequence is CASSLGVSGISNEQFF.

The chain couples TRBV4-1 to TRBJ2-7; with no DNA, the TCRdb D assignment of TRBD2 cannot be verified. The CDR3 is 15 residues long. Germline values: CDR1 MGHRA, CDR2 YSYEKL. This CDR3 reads CASSQAFVEDYEQYF.

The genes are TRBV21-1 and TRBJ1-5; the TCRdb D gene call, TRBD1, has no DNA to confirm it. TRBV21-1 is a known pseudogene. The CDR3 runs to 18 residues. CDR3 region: CASSFSLRAADSNQPQHF.

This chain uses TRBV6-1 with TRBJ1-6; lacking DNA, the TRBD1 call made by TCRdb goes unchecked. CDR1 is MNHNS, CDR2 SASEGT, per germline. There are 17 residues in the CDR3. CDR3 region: CASSEEVMTGASRPLHF.

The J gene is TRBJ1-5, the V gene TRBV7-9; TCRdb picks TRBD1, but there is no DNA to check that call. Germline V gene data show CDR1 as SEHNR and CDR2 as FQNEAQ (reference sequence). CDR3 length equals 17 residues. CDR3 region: CASSSTGGGPEGQPQHF.